This T cell receptor beta chain came from a study of identical twins. Findings and caveats of the study: Where out-of-frame alpha sequences were twin-shared, they showed excess low generation probability.

Concerning this clonotype: What it recognizes is unknown.

A single record per CDR3 protein comes from TCRdb applying MiXCR to the 5' RACE reads. This table has roughly 540,000 distinct CDR3 sequences, approximately 22% appearing once. Germline V CDR1 and CDR2: MNHNY, SVGAGI (reference sequence). V lost 7 bases to trimming and J lost 4 bases; unmatched junction nucleotides: 3. This CDR3 is 13 amino acids long. The sample was also linked to a second study, of T cells expressing NK-cell markers.

This chain uses TRBV6-6 with TRBJ2-3, with 9 bases lining up with TRBD2. Sequenced material: CD4+ T cells sorted from blood. The sequence was collected from a woman aged 18-29 years in good health. CDR3 sequence: CASTASGADTQYF. The CDR3, as DNA: TGTGCCAGCACGGCTAGCGGGGCAGATACGCAGTATTTT.